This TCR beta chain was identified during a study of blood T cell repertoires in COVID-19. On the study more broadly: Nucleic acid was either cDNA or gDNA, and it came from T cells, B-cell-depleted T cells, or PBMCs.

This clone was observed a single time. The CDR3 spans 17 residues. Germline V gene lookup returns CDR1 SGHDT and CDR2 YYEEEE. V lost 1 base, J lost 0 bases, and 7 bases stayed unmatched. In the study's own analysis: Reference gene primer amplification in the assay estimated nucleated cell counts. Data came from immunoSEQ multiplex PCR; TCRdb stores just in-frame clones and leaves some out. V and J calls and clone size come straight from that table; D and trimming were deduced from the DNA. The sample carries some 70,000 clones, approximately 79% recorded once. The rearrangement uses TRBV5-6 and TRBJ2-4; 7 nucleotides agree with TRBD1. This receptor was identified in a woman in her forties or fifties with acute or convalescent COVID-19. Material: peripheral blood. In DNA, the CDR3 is TGTGCCAGCAGCTTGCGGGACAGTCCTATAGCCAAAAACATTCAGTACTTC. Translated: CASSLRDSPIAKNIQYF. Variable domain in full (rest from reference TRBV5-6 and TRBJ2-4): DAGVTQSPTHLIKTRGQQVTLRCSPKSGHDTVSWYQQALGQGPQFIFQYYEEEERQRGNFPDRFSGHQFPNYSSELNVNALLLGDSALYLCASSLRDSPIAKNIQYFGAGTRLSVL.